A selection of T cell receptor beta chains follows, all from one sample in a study of technical replicates of blood from several donors. Sequencing was performed with immunoSEQ multiplex PCR; in TCRdb, only in-frame clones are kept and a portion is missing. Seen here are 50,000 to 70,000 clones, less than 90% observed once, and the top ten hold approximately 5%. Source material: PBMCs. These receptor sequences come from a human donor in good health. Some clones in this sample may be carry-over from other donors' samples. The CDR3 runs from the conserved cysteine through the conserved F or W. The D gene is left open where the match is weak. Size values are once, few and many counts, or a class for expanded clones, and some rows have none.

abundance	d_gene	v_gene	j_gene	len	CDR3nt	CDR3aa
once	TRBD2	TRBV6-5	TRBJ2-7	15	TGTGCCAGCAGTTCCACTAGCGGCGAAGCCTACGAGCAGTACTTC	CASSSTSGEAYEQYF
medium-sized	TRBD2	TRBV4-3	TRBJ2-3	17	TGCGCCAGCAGCCACTCAGCCTTAGCGGGAGTAGCGGATACGCAGTATTTT	CASSHSALAGVADTQYF
once	NA	TRBV12-5	TRBJ1-5	16	TGTGCTAGTGGAAAGCACGCTACAGGGACCAATCAGCCCCAGCATTTT	CASGKHATGTNQPQHF
NA	TRBD1	TRBV7-9	TRBJ1-2	14	TGTGCCAGCAGCCTTTTAGGACAGGGGGATGGCTACACCTTC	CASSLLGQGDGYTF
NA	TRBD1	TRBV10-3	TRBJ1-2	14	TGTGCCATCAGTGAGAGGACAGGGAGCCATGGCTACACCTTC	CAISERTGSHGYTF
NA	TRBD2	TRBV27	TRBJ2-3	14	TGTGCCAGCAGTTCCCTAGCGGTCACAGATACGCAGTATTTT	CASSSLAVTDTQYF
NA	NA	TRBV7-9	TRBJ2-1	13	TGTGCCAGCAGCTGGGCCTATTTGAATGAGCAGTTCTTC	CASSWAYLNEQFF
NA	NA	TRBV7-2	TRBJ2-7	12	TGTGCCAGCAGCCAAAACATCGACGAGCAGTACTTC	CASSQNIDEQYF
NA	NA	TRBV7-2	TRBJ1-5	13	TGTGCCAGCAGCCCGAGGTACAATCAGCCCCAGCATTTT	CASSPRYNQPQHF
NA	NA	TRBV7-9	TRBJ2-1	16	TGTGCCAGCCACTCGGGGGTAGCGCTCACCTACAATGAGCAGTTCTTC	CASHSGVALTYNEQFF
NA	NA	TRBV2	TRBJ1-5	13	TGTGCCAGCAGATCGGGACTGAATCAGCCCCAGCATTTT	CASRSGLNQPQHF
NA	NA	TRBV7-2	TRBJ1-5	15	TGTGCCAGCAGCGCGGGACCCCAGGGCAATCAGCCCCAGCATTTT	CASSAGPQGNQPQHF
NA	NA	TRBV25-1	TRBJ1-2	11	TGTGCCAGCAGTGAAAGGGGTGGCTACACCTTC	CASSERGGYTF
NA	TRBD1	TRBV18	TRBJ1-2	15	TGTGCCAGCTCGCAGAACAGGGGGTCCAACTATGGCTACACCTTC	CASSQNRGSNYGYTF
NA	TRBD2	TRBV4-1	TRBJ2-1	17	TGCGCCAGCAGCCAAGAGAAATCGGGGGGCTCCTACAATGAGCAGTTCTTC	CASSQEKSGGSYNEQFF
NA	NA	TRBV9	TRBJ1-3	15	TGTGCCAGCAGCGACGGATGGAGCTCTGGAAACACCATATATTTT	CASSDGWSSGNTIYF
few	NA	TRBV9	TRBJ2-2	15	TGTGCCAGCAGCCTCAGGGCTGGTATGCCCGGGGAGCTGTTTTTT	CASSLRAGMPGELFF
NA	TRBD1	TRBV5-6	TRBJ2-7	13	TGTGCCAGCAGCCAAGGACAGGGCCGTGAGCAGTACTTC	CASSQGQGREQYF
NA	NA	TRBV9	TRBJ2-6	17	TGTGCCAGCAGCCAGACAGTTCTTCAGTCTGGGGCCAACGTCCTGACTTTC	CASSQTVLQSGANVLTF
NA	NA	TRBV12-5	TRBJ1-5	13	TGTGCTAGTGGTTTTCAGGTCAATCAGCCCCAGCATTTT	CASGFQVNQPQHF
NA	TRBD1	TRBV4-2	TRBJ2-4	19	TGTGCCAGCAGCCAAGAACCGGGACAGACCATTCTAGCCAAAAACATTCAGTACTTC	CASSQEPGQTILAKNIQYF
NA	NA	TRBV6-5	TRBJ1-3	15	TGTGCCAGCAGTTACTTGGGGCACTCTGGAAACACCATATATTTT	CASSYLGHSGNTIYF
NA	NA	TRBV6-4	TRBJ2-7	16	TGTGCCAGCAGTGCTCAGACCCTCTCGGGGGACTACGAGCAGTACTTC	CASSAQTLSGDYEQYF